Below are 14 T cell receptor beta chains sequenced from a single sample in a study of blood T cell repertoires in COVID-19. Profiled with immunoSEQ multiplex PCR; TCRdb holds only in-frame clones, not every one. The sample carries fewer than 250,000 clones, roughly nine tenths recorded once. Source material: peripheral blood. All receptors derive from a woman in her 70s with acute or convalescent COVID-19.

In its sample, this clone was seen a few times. CDR3 loop: CASSRGINQGALGYTF. The DNA of the CDR3 is TGCGCCAGCAGCCGCGGGATCAATCAGGGGGCATTGGGCTACACCTTC. The V and J genes are TRBV4-1 and TRBJ1-2; 8 nucleotides align to TRBD1. Germline lookup yields CDR1 MGHRA and CDR2 YSYEKL. The CDR3 consists of 16 residues. J was trimmed by 8 bases and V by 4 bases; bases with no gene match: 15.

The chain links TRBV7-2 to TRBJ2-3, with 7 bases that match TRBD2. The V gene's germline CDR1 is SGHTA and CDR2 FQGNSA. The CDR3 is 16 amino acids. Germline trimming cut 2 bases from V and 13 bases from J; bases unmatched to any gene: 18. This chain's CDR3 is CASSLRGSGAGETKYF. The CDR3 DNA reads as TGTGCCAGCAGCTTAAGGGGAAGCGGGGCTGGCGAAACTAAGTATTTT.

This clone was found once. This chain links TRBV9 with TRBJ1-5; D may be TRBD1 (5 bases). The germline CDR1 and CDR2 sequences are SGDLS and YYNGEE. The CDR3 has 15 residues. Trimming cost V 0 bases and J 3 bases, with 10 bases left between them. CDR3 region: CASSVGDSDNQPQHF. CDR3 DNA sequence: TGTGCCAGCAGCGTAGGTGACAGTGACAATCAGCCCCAGCATTTT. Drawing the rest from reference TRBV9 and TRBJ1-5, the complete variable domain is DSGVTQTPKHLITATGQRVTLRCSPRSGDLSVYWYQQSLDQGLQFLIQYYNGEERAKGNILERFSAQQFPDLHSELNLSSLELGDSALYFCASSVGDSDNQPQHFGDGTRLSIL.

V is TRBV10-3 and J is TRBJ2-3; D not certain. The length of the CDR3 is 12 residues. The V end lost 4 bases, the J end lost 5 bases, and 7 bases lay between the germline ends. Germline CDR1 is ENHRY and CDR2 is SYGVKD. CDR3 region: CAISGLEDTQYF. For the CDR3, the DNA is TGTGCCATCAGTGGACTGGAAGATACGCAGTATTTT.

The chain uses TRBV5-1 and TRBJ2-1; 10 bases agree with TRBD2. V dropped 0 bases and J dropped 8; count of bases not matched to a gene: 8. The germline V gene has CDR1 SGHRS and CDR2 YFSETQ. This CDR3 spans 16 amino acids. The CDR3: CASSLARAGGPYEQFF. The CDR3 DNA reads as TGCGCCAGCAGCTTGGCCAGAGCGGGAGGGCCATATGAGCAGTTCTTC.

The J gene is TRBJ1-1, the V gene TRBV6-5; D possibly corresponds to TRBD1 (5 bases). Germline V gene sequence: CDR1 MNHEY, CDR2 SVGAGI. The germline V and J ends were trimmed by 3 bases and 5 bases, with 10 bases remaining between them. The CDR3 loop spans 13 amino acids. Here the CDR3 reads CASSYRGYTEAFF. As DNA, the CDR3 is TGTGCCAGCAGTTATAGGGGCTATACTGAAGCTTTCTTT.

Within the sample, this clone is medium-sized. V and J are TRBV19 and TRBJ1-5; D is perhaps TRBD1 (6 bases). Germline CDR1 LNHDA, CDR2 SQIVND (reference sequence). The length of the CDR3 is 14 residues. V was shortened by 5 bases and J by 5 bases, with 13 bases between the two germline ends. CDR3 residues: CASSPGNRDQPQHF. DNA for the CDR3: TGTGCCAGTAGTCCCGGGAACAGGGATCAGCCCCAGCATTTT.

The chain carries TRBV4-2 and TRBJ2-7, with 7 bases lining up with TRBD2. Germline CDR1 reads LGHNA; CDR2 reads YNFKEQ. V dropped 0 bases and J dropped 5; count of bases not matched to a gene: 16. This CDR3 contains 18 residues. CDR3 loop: CASSQDPPIGGRANEQYF. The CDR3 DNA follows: TGTGCCAGCAGCCAAGATCCCCCTATTGGGGGGAGGGCCAACGAGCAGTACTTC.

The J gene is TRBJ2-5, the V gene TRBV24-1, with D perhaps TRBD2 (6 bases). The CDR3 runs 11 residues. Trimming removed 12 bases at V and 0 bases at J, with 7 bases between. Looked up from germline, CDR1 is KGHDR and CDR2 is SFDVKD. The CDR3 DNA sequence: TGTGCCGGGGGGTACCAAGAGACCCAGTACTTC. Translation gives CAGGYQETQYF.

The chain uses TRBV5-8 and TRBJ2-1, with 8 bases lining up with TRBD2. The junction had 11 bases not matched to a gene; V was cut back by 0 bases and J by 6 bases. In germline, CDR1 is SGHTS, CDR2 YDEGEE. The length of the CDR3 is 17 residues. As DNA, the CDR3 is TGTGCCAGCAGCTTGGTAGCGGGGATGTCGCTGCCCAATGAGCAGTTCTTC. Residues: CASSLVAGMSLPNEQFF.

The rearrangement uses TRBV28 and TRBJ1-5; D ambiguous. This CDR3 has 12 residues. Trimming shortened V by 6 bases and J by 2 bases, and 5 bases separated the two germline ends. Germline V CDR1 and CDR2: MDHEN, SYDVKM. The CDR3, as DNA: TGTGCCAGCAGCGTAGGCAATCAGCCCCAGCATTTT. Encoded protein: CASSVGNQPQHF. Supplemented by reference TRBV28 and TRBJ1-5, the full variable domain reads DVKVTQSSRYLVKRTGEKVFLECVQDMDHENMFWYRQDPGLGLRLIYFSYDVKMKEKGDIPEGYSVSREKKERFSLILESASTNQTSMYLCASSVGNQPQHFGDGTRLSIL.

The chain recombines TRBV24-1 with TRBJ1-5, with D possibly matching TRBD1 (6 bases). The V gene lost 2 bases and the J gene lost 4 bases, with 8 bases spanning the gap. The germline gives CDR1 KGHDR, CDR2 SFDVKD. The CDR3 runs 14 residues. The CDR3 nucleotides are TGTGCCACCAGTGATTCAGGGGAGAATCAGCCCCAGCATTTT. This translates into CATSDSGENQPQHF.

CDR3 loop: CASSQKGGRDSTKTQYF. Written as DNA, the CDR3 is TGTGCCAGCAGCCAAAAAGGGGGCAGGGACTCGACGAAGACCCAGTACTTC. The chain is built from TRBV14 and TRBJ2-5, with D tentatively TRBD1 (7 bases). Looked up from germline, CDR1 is SGHDN and CDR2 is FVKESK. V shed 2 bases and J shed 6 bases, with 22 bases lying between them. The CDR3 is 17 amino acids.

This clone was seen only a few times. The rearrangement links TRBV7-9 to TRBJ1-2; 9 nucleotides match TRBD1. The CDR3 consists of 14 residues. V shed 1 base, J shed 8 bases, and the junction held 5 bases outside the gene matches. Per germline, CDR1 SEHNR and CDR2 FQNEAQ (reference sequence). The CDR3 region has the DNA TGTGCCAGCAGCTTAGACAGGGGGCGAAGCGGCTACACCTTC. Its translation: CASSLDRGRSGYTF.